This T cell receptor (beta chain) came from a study of shared clonotypes between healthy human individuals (dated by TCRdb to the early 2020s). With regard to the full study: The cohort included three men and two women between 18 and 49 years of age. The study deeply sequenced blood TCR repertoires of five healthy adults to estimate repertoire size and the extent of clonotype sharing between individuals. For each donor, CD4 naive and CD4 memory were each run on three plates, CD8 naive on two plates, and CD8 memory on one plate. Libraries were prepared and TCR repertoires were sequenced by different laboratories using diverse techniques, in order to increase sequencing depth and limit assay-specific biases. Each donor's leukapheresis produced roughly between roughly 0.85 and 9.5 billion PBMCs. Overall study outcomes, separate from this receptor: Rarefaction of sorted-subset datasets indicated incomplete sequencing despite the large sequencing depth. Sampling was restricted to blood, and TCR repertoires in tissues likely differ from the TCR repertoires found in blood. Pairwise subsampling indicated that sequencing depth was expected to affect the degree of clonotype sharing among donors. Because the study included a small number of donors, the genetic and exposure-history diversity represented was limited. Larger estimated clonotype richness was generally found for naive subsets than for memory subsets. When a handful of donors were compared, the shared fraction of clonotypes was about 5.5% for naive CD4, roughly 3.3% for naive CD8, roughly 2.3% for memory CD4, and less than 0.5% for memory CD8. Compared with non-shared clonotypes, clonotypes shared by all four sorted-subset donors had higher generation probabilities.

Using the deep immunoSEQ assay, multiplex PCR amplified TCR CDR3 regions from genomic DNA. For each cell subset, the extracted genomic DNA was distributed evenly across all wells of several immunoSEQ 96-well plates, and each plate served as one replicate. For sorted subsets, around 200 ng genomic DNA, equal to about 30,000 T cell genomes, was loaded into each replicate PCR. Purified libraries were quantified with a Qubit 3.0 fluorometer, sized on a Bioanalyzer 2100, and re-quantified with the KAPA Library Quantification kit. Each immunoSEQ 96-well plate was sequenced on its own single-read 150-cycle Illumina NextSeq 550 flow cell. From the authors' description of their analysis: Because the immunoSEQ output included only junctional sequences and no quality scores, the filtering could not be the same as the filtering used for full-length reads. To assign V/J genes and CDR3, sequences were annotated using PyIR, a Python wrapper for IgBLAST v1.9, with IMGT germline references. Reads were filtered out if the reads had weak V/J assignments (E-value above 1e-6), no CDR3, stop codons, out-of-frame junctions, or ambiguous translated residues. V3J clonotypes were defined as sequences sharing an identical inferred V gene, J gene, and CDR3 amino acid sequence. To compute the percentage overlap between repertoires, the number of shared unique clonotypes was divided by the size of the smaller repertoire. RTK rarefaction, the Chao1 estimator, and Recon v2.1 estimates of unobserved clonotypes were used to assess repertoire richness. Generation probabilities for all TCRbeta clonotypes obtained by the gDNA method from a handful of donors were computed using OLGA. TCRdb limited this immuneACCESS table to in-frame rearrangements with V and J called. A share of clones is missing; checked studies link under half to unresolved V genes, and the rest is unexplained. V and J calls and clone size are as listed in that table; D and trimming were resolved from the DNA. This sample holds roughly 110,000 clones; around two thirds were observed only once. Under 30% of the sample rests with the top ten.

From the germline V gene, CDR1 is KGHSH and CDR2 is LQKENI. Spanning cysteine to phenylalanine, the CDR3 consists of 15 amino acids. Just the 45-base CDR3 DNA is kept, in frame starting at base 1. V is cut by 1 base and J by 3 bases, and the space between the germline ends is 12 bases. As for this clone: The specificity of this receptor is unknown. No clone much larger than this one lies a single base away; base qualities are absent.

Healthy HIV-negative adults with no recently reported acute infections or vaccinations were included as donors. All donors were Caucasian adults living in Nashville, Tennessee, USA. The CD8 memory samples were a combination of magnetically selected CD45RO+ cells and CCR7-negative CD45RA+ effector memory (TemRA) cells. Blood was collected by leukapheresis, and PBMCs were isolated by Ficoll-Histopaque density gradient centrifugation and then cryopreserved in liquid nitrogen vapor phase. Analytical flow cytometry was used to check the purity and quantity of every magnetically sorted T cell population. Genomic DNA was isolated from each sorted fraction and quantified by UV absorbance on a Nanodrop 2000c.

Recombination connected TRBV18 to TRBJ2-5, with a tentative D call of TRBD1 or TRBD2, each matching 6 bases. The sample taken for sequencing was memory CD8+ T cells sorted from blood. Sample cell subset or site, as interpreted from the label and publication: CD45RO+ cells pooled with CCR7-negative TemRA cells. The clonotype originates from a woman under 40 in good health. Here the CDR3 is given as CASSPRPGAEETQYF. The DNA is TGTGCCAGCTCACCACGTCCGGGGGCGGAAGAGACCCAGTACTTC.